The entry below describes one T cell receptor beta chain. Produced via immunoSEQ multiplex PCR; TCRdb's table is partial and in-frame only. The data contain about 51,000 clones, roughly 90% of them singletons. Trimming cost V 6 bases and J 7 bases; bases outside gene matches: 15. Per germline, CDR1 SGHVS and CDR2 FNYEAQ. This CDR3 spans 16 amino acids. These data originate in a study of control samples from healthy donors and cancer patients. The TCR sequence derives from a man aged 50 to 60 with head and neck cancer. The chain carries TRBV7-6 and TRBJ2-5; TRBD1 aligns across 9 bases. Sequenced input: PBMCs. The DNA for the CDR3 is TGTGCCAGCAGTCAAGGACCCGGACAGGGGCGTGGGACCCAGTACTTC. Protein: CASSQGPGQGRGTQYF.